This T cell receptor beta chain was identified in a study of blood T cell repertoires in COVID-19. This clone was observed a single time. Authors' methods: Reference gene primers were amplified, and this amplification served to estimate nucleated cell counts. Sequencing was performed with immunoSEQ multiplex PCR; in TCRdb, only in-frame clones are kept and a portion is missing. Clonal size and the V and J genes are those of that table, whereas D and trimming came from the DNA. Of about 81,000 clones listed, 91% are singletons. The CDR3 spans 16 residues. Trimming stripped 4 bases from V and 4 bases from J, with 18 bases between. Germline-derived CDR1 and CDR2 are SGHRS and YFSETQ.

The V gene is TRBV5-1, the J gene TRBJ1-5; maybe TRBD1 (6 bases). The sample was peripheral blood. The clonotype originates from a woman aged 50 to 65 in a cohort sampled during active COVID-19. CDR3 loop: CASSPLQGLVNQPQHF. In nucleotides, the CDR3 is TGCGCCAGCAGCCCCCTACAGGGTCTAGTGAATCAGCCCCAGCATTTT.